This T cell receptor (beta chain) came from a study of CD8 T cells in Susac syndrome. Sequencing of TCR beta was carried out in blood CD8+ and CD4+ T cells. Patients with stable or active relapsing-remitting disease, all of them treatment-naive, made up the multiple sclerosis controls. Isolation of CD8+ and CD4+ T cells was performed negatively, whereas enrichment of TEMRA cells was done by FACS. Reverse transcription of about 0.5 to 1 ug RNA was carried out with random hexamers. The amplification used immunoSEQ multiplex PCR on TCR beta CDR3; it spanned 54 Vbeta and 13 Jbeta. TCRdb called the immunoSEQ multiplex PCR reads again in MiXCR, with one record for every CDR3 protein. The sample records approximately 180,000 distinct CDR3 sequences, 80% to 95% being singletons. Trimming shortened V by 1 base and J by 10 bases, and 11 bases separated the two germline ends. The germline V gene encodes CDR1 SGHDN and CDR2 FVKESK. The CDR3 runs to 13 residues.

The material sequenced was CD4+ T cells from PBMCs. The clonotype was recovered from a human donor with multiple sclerosis. This chain connects TRBV14 to TRBJ2-1, with D perhaps matching TRBD1 (5 bases). In nucleotides, the CDR3 is TGTGCCAGCAGCCAAGTGTGGGGCGCGGAGCAGTTCTTC. Amino acids: CASSQVWGAEQFF.